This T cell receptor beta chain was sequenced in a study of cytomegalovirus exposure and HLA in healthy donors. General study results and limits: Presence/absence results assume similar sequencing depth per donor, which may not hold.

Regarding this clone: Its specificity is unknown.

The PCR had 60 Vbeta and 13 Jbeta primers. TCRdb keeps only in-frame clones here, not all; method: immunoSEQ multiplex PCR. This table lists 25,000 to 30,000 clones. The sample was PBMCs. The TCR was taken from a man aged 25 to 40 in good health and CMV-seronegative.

The CDR3 sequence: CASSIAGAGGYTF. The CDR3 DNA follows: TGTGCCAGTAGTATAGCAGGGGCTGGTGGCTACACCTTC. J is TRBJ1-2 and V is TRBV19; D perhaps matches TRBD1 (6 bases). V lost 1 base to trimming and J lost 7 bases, with 10 bases between them. This CDR3 comprises 13 residues. CDR1 and CDR2 (germline): LNHDA, SQIVND (reference sequence).